This T cell receptor (beta chain) was recorded in a study of CD8+ T cells in alopecia areata. Investigators isolated RNA and reverse transcribed it into cDNA to act as the sequencing template. Generated by immunoSEQ multiplex PCR, the TCRdb table keeps only in-frame clones and is missing some. Of about 280,000 clones listed, 58% are singletons. Germline values: CDR1 SGHTA, CDR2 FQGNSA. The ends were cut back, 1 base at V and 7 bases at J, with 17 bases in the middle. The CDR3 length is 17 residues. Specified treatment: oral pan-JAK inhibitor, 5-10 mg twice daily. This clone has a single count. The source was CD4+ T cells sorted from blood, collected at week 24, from a patient treated with tofacitinib. This chain uses TRBV7-2 with TRBJ1-6; D gene ambiguous. The sequence was obtained from a human donor with alopecia areata. CDR3 region: CASSLVVFRRRNSPLHF. The CDR3 coding sequence is TGTGCCAGCAGCTTAGTTGTGTTTAGGCGGCGGAATTCACCCCTCCACTTT.